The 26 T cell receptor beta chains in this list originate from one sample, sequenced in a study of blood T cell repertoires in COVID-19. Libraries were prepared by immunoSEQ multiplex PCR; TCRdb keeps only in-frame clonotypes and omits some of them. This table has roughly 160,000 clones, around 74% appearing once. The specimen was peripheral blood. Receptors were obtained from a woman at least 80 years old with acute or convalescent COVID-19.

This clone came up once. This chain connects TRBV6-5 to TRBJ1-5, with TRBD1 matching over 9 bases. The CDR3 length is 13 residues. V was clipped by 6 bases and J by 11 bases; unmatched bases: 8. Germline values: CDR1 MNHEY, CDR2 SVGAGI. CDR3 sequence (DNA): TGTGCCAGCAGGGGGACAGGGAGAGAGACCCAGCATTTT. The encoded protein is CASRGTGRETQHF.

The J gene is TRBJ2-2, the V gene TRBV9; the match to TRBD1 covers 11 bases. Germline CDR1 SGDLS, CDR2 YYNGEE. With V trimmed by 0 bases and J by 8 bases, 12 bases remained unmatched. CDR3 size: 18 residues. In DNA form, the CDR3 reads TGTGCCAGCAGCGTAGCCGGACAGGGGGCTTTCCAAGCGGGGGAGCTGTTTTTT. It encodes CASSVAGQGAFQAGELFF. The full variable domain, rest sourced from reference TRBV9 and TRBJ2-2, is DSGVTQTPKHLITATGQRVTLRCSPRSGDLSVYWYQQSLDQGLQFLIQYYNGEERAKGNILERFSAQQFPDLHSELNLSSLELGDSALYFCASSVAGQGAFQAGELFFGEGSRLTVL.

This clone was counted once. This chain joins TRBV19 and TRBJ2-2; 7 nucleotides agree with TRBD1. The CDR3 consists of 15 residues. The ends lost 7 bases at V and 3 bases at J; junction bases unmatched: 8. Germline V lookup: CDR1 LNHDA, CDR2 SQIVND (reference sequence). The CDR3 bases are TGTGCCAGTACGAACGACAGGGTCGACACCGGGGAGCTGTTTTTT. Translated: CASTNDRVDTGELFF.

The V call is TRBV19, the J call TRBJ2-3; 13 nucleotides align to TRBD2. Germline values: CDR1 LNHDA, CDR2 SQIVND (reference sequence). The CDR3 is made up of 18 amino acids. Trimming took 1 base from V and 5 from J; bases not matched to a gene: 9. Here the CDR3 reads CASSIGPIRTSGRDTQYF. DNA of the CDR3: TGTGCCAGTAGTATAGGCCCCATAAGGACTAGCGGGAGAGATACGCAGTATTTT.

The CDR3 region has the DNA TGTGCCAGCAGTTCTCGGACTAGCGGGAGGGCAGATACGCAGTATTTT. Encoded protein: CASSSRTSGRADTQYF. This rearrangement joins TRBV6-5 to TRBJ2-3, with 15 positions matching TRBD2. With 4 bases clipped from V and 4 bases from J, the junction kept 3 bases outside the gene matches. The germline gives CDR1 MNHEY, CDR2 SVGAGI. The CDR3 has 16 amino acids.

Comment on this clone: The junction departs from germline at one end; a sequencing error may be responsible. This sequence joins TRBV27 and TRBJ1-1; 9 bases match TRBD1. The CDR3 spans 16 residues. The germline V gene has CDR1 MNHEY and CDR2 SMNVEV (reference sequence). The CDR3 protein is CASSLRQGVLKTEAFF. In nucleotides, the CDR3 is TGTGCCAGCAGTCTACGACAGGGGGTATTGAAGACTGAAGCTTTCTTT.

This rearrangement joins TRBV18 to TRBJ2-7; TRBD1 agrees at 8 bases. This CDR3 comprises 14 residues. CDR1 and CDR2 from the germline V gene are KGHSH and LQKENI. The J segment lost 3 bases and the V segment lost 5 bases, leaving 6 bases of the junction unmatched. The CDR3 is CASSVPGQGYEQYF. CDR3 nucleotides: TGTGCCAGCTCAGTACCCGGACAGGGCTACGAGCAGTACTTC.

For this clone: In the same sample, other DNA sequences code for this CDR3. The genes are TRBV3-1 (or the pseudogene TRBV3-2) and TRBJ2-2, with TRBD2 as a possible D gene (5 bases). Germline V gives CDR1 LGHDT, CDR2 YNNKEL (reference sequence). This CDR3 has 14 amino acids. Trimming cost V 1 base and J 4 bases, with 7 bases left between them. CDR3 region: CASSQGGGTGELFF. CDR3 bases: TGTGCCAGCAGCCAAGGAGGAGGCACCGGGGAGCTGTTTTTT.

This rearrangement joins TRBV27 to TRBJ2-7; 13 bases agree with TRBD2. The germline V gene has CDR1 MNHEY and CDR2 SMNVEV (reference sequence). Germline trimming cut 8 bases from V and 1 base from J; bases unmatched to any gene: 5. This CDR3 is built from 15 residues. CDR3 residues: CASRGLAGRSYEQYF. CDR3 in DNA: TGTGCCAGCCGGGGACTAGCGGGACGGTCCTACGAGCAGTACTTC.

This clone came up once. The rearrangement joins TRBV4-2 to TRBJ2-6; D remains ambiguous. The CDR3 length is 17 residues. Trimming took 1 base from V and 0 from J, leaving 10 bases between them. Germline V gene lookup returns CDR1 LGHNA and CDR2 YNFKEQ. CDR3 residues: CASSQVLPLSGANVLTF. CDR3 bases: TGTGCCAGCAGCCAAGTTCTACCTCTCTCTGGGGCCAACGTCCTGACTTTC.

The chain employs TRBV13 and TRBJ2-7, with 9 bases that match TRBD2. Germline loops: CDR1 PRHDT, CDR2 FYEKMQ (reference sequence). The CDR3 contains 14 residues. The V and J ends lost 8 bases and 1 base, in that order; junction bases with no gene match: 6. In nucleotides, the CDR3 is TGTGCCAGCCGCCTGGCGGGAGGGTCCTACGAGCAGTACTTC. This gives the protein CASRLAGGSYEQYF.

CDR3 in DNA: TGTGCCACCGGATATGCTAGCGGTATAGGAGATACGCAGTATTTT. Amino acids: CATGYASGIGDTQYF. The chain links TRBV24-1 to TRBJ2-3, with 7 bases lining up with TRBD2. The CDR3 length is 15 residues. J was trimmed by 5 bases and V by 9 bases; bases with no gene match: 13. Germline V lookup: CDR1 KGHDR, CDR2 SFDVKD.

The V call is TRBV29-1, the J call TRBJ2-1; D remains unclear. The CDR3 runs 15 residues. Trimming shortened V by 0 bases and J by 0 bases, and 9 bases separated the two germline ends. Germline V CDR1 and CDR2: SQVTM, ANQGSEA. CDR3 coding DNA: TGCAGCGTTGAAGATCAGTCCCTCTCCTACAATGAGCAGTTCTTC. Protein: CSVEDQSLSYNEQFF.

This chain links TRBV28 with TRBJ2-1; 13 nucleotides agree with TRBD2. The V and J ends lost 5 bases and 0 bases, in that order; junction bases with no gene match: 10. The CDR3 is made up of 19 amino acids. Germline V gives CDR1 MDHEN, CDR2 SYDVKM. In nucleotides, the CDR3 is TGTGCCAGCAGTCCGCTATTTGGACTAGCGGGGGTCTCCTACAATGAGCAGTTCTTC. It specifies CASSPLFGLAGVSYNEQFF. Full variable domain (rest looked up from reference TRBV28 and TRBJ2-1): DVKVTQSSRYLVKRTGEKVFLECVQDMDHENMFWYRQDPGLGLRLIYFSYDVKMKEKGDIPEGYSVSREKKERFSLILESASTNQTSMYLCASSPLFGLAGVSYNEQFFGPGTRLTVL.

The chain employs TRBV18 and TRBJ2-1; D might be TRBD1 (5 bases). The V and J ends lost 3 bases and 10 bases respectively, with 13 bases between them. Germline V gene lookup returns CDR1 KGHSH and CDR2 LQKENI. The CDR3 loop spans 13 amino acids. The CDR3 region is CASSPGQGGEQFF. CDR3 DNA: TGTGCCAGCTCACCCGGGCAGGGCGGAGAGCAGTTCTTC.

CDR3 protein: CAISEGDWSNQPQHF. In DNA, the CDR3 is TGTGCCATCAGTGAGGGAGACTGGAGCAATCAGCCCCAGCATTTT. The genes are TRBV10-3 and TRBJ1-5; no reliable D call. Germline V lookup: CDR1 ENHRY, CDR2 SYGVKD. V lost 2 bases to trimming and J lost 1 base, with 9 bases between them. The CDR3 covers 15 residues.

The chain uses TRBV7-9 and TRBJ1-1, with no clear D. CDR1 and CDR2 (germline): SEHNR, FQNEAQ (reference sequence). Trimming left V 5 bases short and J 1 base short, with 8 bases between. The CDR3 length is 13 residues. The CDR3 nucleotides read TGTGCCAGCAGCCCAGGAGGGAACACTGAAGCTTTCTTT. Its translation is CASSPGGNTEAFF.

The chain joins TRBV11-2 to TRBJ2-1, with D possibly TRBD1 on 6 matching bases. Looked up from germline, CDR1 is SGHAT and CDR2 is FQNNGV. V lost 3 bases and J lost 5, with 17 bases in between. This CDR3 is 16 amino acids long. CDR3 sequence reads: CASSFADRPTHNEQFF. The CDR3 DNA sequence: TGTGCCAGCAGCTTCGCCGACAGGCCCACACACAATGAGCAGTTCTTC.

The rearrangement joins TRBV5-1 to TRBJ1-1; no clear D gene. The CDR3 is made up of 16 amino acids. Trimming stripped 0 bases from V and 0 bases from J, with 12 bases between. CDR1 and CDR2 (germline): SGHRS, YFSETQ. CDR3 DNA: TGCGCCAGCAGCTTGGTTGTCACGAACATGAACACTGAAGCTTTCTTT. It translates to CASSLVVTNMNTEAFF.

This clone showed up just a few times. The chain recombines TRBV15 with TRBJ2-7; 12 bases are shared with TRBD2. This CDR3 comprises 17 residues. J gave up 0 bases and V 1 base, and 4 bases lay outside the gene matches. Looked up from germline, CDR1 is LNHNV and CDR2 is YYDKDF (reference sequence). CDR3 nucleotide sequence: TGTGCCACCAGCAGAGGACTAGCGGGAGTCAGCTCCTACGAGCAGTACTTC. This gives the protein CATSRGLAGVSSYEQYF. The variable domain in full, completed from reference TRBV15 and TRBJ2-7, reads DAMVIQNPRYQVTQFGKPVTLSCSQTLNHNVMYWYQQKSSQAPKLLFHYYDKDFNNEADTPDNFQSRRPNTSFCFLDIRSPGLGDTAMYLCATSRGLAGVSSYEQYFGPGTRLTVT.

The chain employs TRBV5-1 and TRBJ1-1, with D hard to call. This CDR3 is 14 amino acids long. V was trimmed by 0 bases and J by 1 base, leaving 7 bases between them. The V gene's germline CDR1 is SGHRS and CDR2 YFSETQ. Written as DNA, the CDR3 is TGCGCCAGCAGCTTGGTATCAGGGAACACTGAAGCTTTCTTT. Encoded protein: CASSLVSGNTEAFF.

In its sample, this clone is medium-sized. The chain has TRBV4-1 and TRBJ2-5, with 10 bases lining up with TRBD1. Looked up from germline, CDR1 is MGHRA and CDR2 is YSYEKL. The V gene end was trimmed by 0 bases and the J gene end by 5 bases; junction bases not matched to a gene: 3. The CDR3 is made up of 15 amino acids. Here the CDR3 DNA reads TGCGCCAGCAGCCAAGAGGGGACAGGGGACGAGACCCAGTACTTC. Encoded protein: CASSQEGTGDETQYF.

The chain recombines TRBV19 with TRBJ2-7; 7 bases are a match to TRBD2. This CDR3 comprises 13 residues. Per the germline V gene, CDR1 is LNHDA and CDR2 is SQIVND (reference sequence). V dropped 6 bases and J dropped 5; count of bases not matched to a gene: 7. CDR3 in amino acids: CASRRMGGDEQYF. CDR3 in DNA: TGTGCCAGTAGACGGATGGGGGGGGACGAGCAGTACTTC.

The chain is built from TRBV19 and TRBJ2-7; 8 nucleotides match TRBD1. In germline, CDR1 is LNHDA, CDR2 SQIVND (reference sequence). The trim removed 5 bases at V and 3 bases at J, leaving 0 bases unmatched. The CDR3 covers 12 residues. Here the CDR3 DNA reads TGTGCCAGTAGTGGACAGGGCTACGAGCAGTACTTC. Translation gives CASSGQGYEQYF.

The V call is TRBV10-3, the J call TRBJ1-4, with TRBD1 matching 9 bases. V lost 6 bases to trimming and J lost 8 bases; unmatched junction nucleotides: 7. Germline lookup yields CDR1 ENHRY and CDR2 SYGVKD. The CDR3 covers 14 residues. The CDR3 reads CAIRGDRVGEKLFF. The CDR3 nucleotides read TGTGCCATCAGGGGGGACAGGGTCGGCGAAAAACTGTTTTTT.

This chain uses TRBV6-2 or TRBV6-3 with TRBJ2-2, with TRBD1 matching over 12 bases. Germline V CDR1 and CDR2: MNHEY, SVGEGT. Trimming took 2 bases from V and 6 from J; bases not matched to a gene: 7. The CDR3 sequence is 17 residues long. The CDR3 nucleotides are TGTGCCAGCAGTTACCGGGACAGGGGGCTGGTTGCCGGGGAGCTGTTTTTT. This gives the protein CASSYRDRGLVAGELFF.